The 30 T cell receptor beta chains below come from one sample, sequenced in a study of cytomegalovirus exposure and HLA in healthy donors. The PCR was carried out with 60 Vbeta primers and 13 Jbeta primers. TCRdb keeps only in-frame clones here, not all; method: immunoSEQ multiplex PCR. Of 65,000 to 75,000 clones listed, around 78% were seen once; the top ten hold over 6%. Sequenced input: PBMCs. These receptors were taken from a man aged 50-60 years in good health and CMV-seronegative.

This clone was picked up a small number of times. The chain recombines TRBV13 with TRBJ2-7, with TRBD2 identical over 10 bases. Germline V gene lookup returns CDR1 PRHDT and CDR2 FYEKMQ (reference sequence). The CDR3 totals 15 residues. The J segment lost 5 bases and the V segment lost 5 bases, leaving 9 bases of the junction unmatched. The CDR3 here is CASSPSAGTSDEQYF. The CDR3 DNA reads as TGTGCCAGCAGCCCCTCAGCCGGGACTAGCGACGAGCAGTACTTC.

The chain employs TRBV6-5 and TRBJ2-7; the match to TRBD1 covers 7 bases. Trimming took 6 bases from V and 3 from J; bases not matched to a gene: 8. Germline V CDR1 and CDR2: MNHEY, SVGAGI. The CDR3 runs 14 residues. For the CDR3, the DNA is TGTGCCAGCAGAAAACGTGGGACAGTCTACGAGCAGTACTTC. It codes for CASRKRGTVYEQYF.

The V and J genes are TRBV6-1 and TRBJ1-2, with TRBD1 identical over 9 bases. Per the germline V gene, CDR1 is MNHNS and CDR2 is SASEGT. The CDR3 has 14 residues. Trimming took 6 bases from V and 2 from J; bases not matched to a gene: 4. CDR3: CASRTGQGNYGYTF. The CDR3 DNA sequence: TGTGCCAGCAGAACGGGACAGGGCAACTATGGCTACACCTTC.

This clone was counted once. V usage is TRBV4-3 and J usage is TRBJ1-4; TRBD1 matches at 8 bases. This CDR3 has 16 residues. The ends lost 2 bases at V and 7 bases at J; junction bases unmatched: 9. CDR1 and CDR2 (germline): LGHNA, YSLEER. The CDR3 bases are TGCGCCAGCAGCCAACGTTCCGGACAGGGTTCTGAAAAACTGTTTTTT. As protein: CASSQRSGQGSEKLFF.

The V call is TRBV13, the J call TRBJ2-7; 9 nucleotides agree with TRBD2. J gave up 5 bases and V 2 bases, and 10 bases lay outside the gene matches. CDR1 PRHDT and CDR2 FYEKMQ come from the germline V gene (reference sequence). This CDR3 spans 16 amino acids. The CDR3 nucleotides are TGTGCCAGCAGCTTATTTAGAAGCGGGGGGCCCCACGAGCAGTACTTC. Translating it yields CASSLFRSGGPHEQYF. Variable domain in full (rest from reference TRBV13 and TRBJ2-7): AAGVIQSPRHLIKEKRETATLKCYPIPRHDTVYWYQQGPGQDPQFLISFYEKMQSDKGSIPDRFSAQQFSDYHSELNMSSLELGDSALYFCASSLFRSGGPHEQYFGPGTRLTVT.

The V gene is TRBV6-1, the J gene TRBJ2-2, with 8 positions matching TRBD2. CDR1 and CDR2 from the germline V gene are MNHNS and SASEGT. V was clipped by 5 bases and J by 0 bases; unmatched bases: 2. This CDR3 is 15 amino acids long. The CDR3 is CASSLRGANTGELFF. Here the CDR3 DNA reads TGTGCCAGCAGTTTGCGGGGGGCGAACACCGGGGAGCTGTTTTTT.

The V gene is TRBV6-6, the J gene TRBJ1-5; no firm D call. V shed 2 bases and J shed 13 bases, with 3 bases lying between them. CDR3 size: 9 residues. Germline CDR1 is MNHNY and CDR2 is SVGAGI (reference sequence). The CDR3 DNA sequence: TGTGCCAGCAGTTACCCGCAGCATTTT. It codes for CASSYPQHF.

The gene calls are TRBV29-1 and TRBJ1-1; 8 bases map to TRBD1. Germline V gives CDR1 SQVTM, CDR2 ANQGSEA. The CDR3 totals 12 residues. The junction had 2 bases not matched to a gene; V was cut back by 4 bases and J by 4 bases. CDR3 in amino acids: CSVGQGSTEAFF. The CDR3, as DNA: TGCAGCGTTGGACAGGGGTCCACTGAAGCTTTCTTT.

In DNA form, the CDR3 reads TGTGCCAGCAGCTTACCCGGGACAGTATTGTACGAGCAGTACTTC. This codes for CASSLPGTVLYEQYF. The chain carries TRBV5-4 and TRBJ2-7; 7 nucleotides match TRBD1. The CDR3 is 15 residues long. Per germline, CDR1 SGHNT and CDR2 YYREEE (reference sequence). J lost 4 bases, V lost 2 bases, and 9 bases had no gene match.

V usage is TRBV7-6 and J usage is TRBJ1-1; D is unresolved. Looked up from germline, CDR1 is SGHVS and CDR2 is FNYEAQ. The CDR3 totals 14 residues. V gave up 1 base and J gave up 2 bases, with 8 bases separating them. In DNA form, the CDR3 reads TGTGCCAGCAGCTTAGGAACAGCTAACACTGAAGCTTTCTTT. Translation: CASSLGTANTEAFF.

V usage is TRBV19 and J usage is TRBJ1-2; D is unresolved. Trimming removed 3 bases from V and 5 bases from J, with 13 bases in between. This CDR3 is built from 14 residues. Germline-derived CDR1 and CDR2 are LNHDA and SQIVND (reference sequence). CDR3 sequence: CASSIFGLGYGYTF. CDR3 DNA sequence: TGTGCCAGTAGTATCTTCGGGTTGGGTTATGGCTACACCTTC.

The chain recombines TRBV6-5 with TRBJ1-1; a weak D match, TRBD1 (5 bases). The CDR3 totals 15 residues. V gave up 2 bases and J gave up 1 base, with 11 bases separating them. Germline V lookup: CDR1 MNHEY, CDR2 SVGAGI. Here the CDR3 reads CASSYAGPANTEAFF. The CDR3 DNA sequence: TGTGCCAGCAGTTACGCAGGGCCGGCGAACACTGAAGCTTTCTTT.

V gene TRBV25-1 combines with J gene TRBJ2-2; a possible D gene is TRBD1 (6 bases). V lost 8 bases, J lost 3 bases, and 13 bases lay in between. This CDR3 is 14 amino acids long. Germline values: CDR1 MGHDK, CDR2 SYGVNS. The CDR3 reads CASYRARDTGELFF. CDR3 in DNA: TGTGCCAGCTACAGGGCCAGAGACACCGGGGAGCTGTTTTTT. The full variable domain, its missing parts supplied by reference TRBV25-1 and TRBJ2-2, is EADIYQTPRYLVIGTGKKITLECSQTMGHDKMYWYQQDPGMELHLIHYSYGVNSTEKGDLSSESTVSRIRTEHFPLTLESARPSHTSQYLCASYRARDTGELFFGEGSRLTVL.

The chain employs TRBV30 and TRBJ2-7; weak D call: TRBD2 (5 bases). Trimming removed 2 bases at V and 4 bases at J, with 33 bases between. Looked up from germline, CDR1 is GTSNPN and CDR2 is SVGIG (reference sequence). This CDR3 region has 20 residues. CDR3 coding DNA: TGTGCCTGGAGTCCCGGACTCATGCGTGTGGCGAGGGTAGGTAGTTACGAGCAGTACTTC. Translated, it gives CAWSPGLMRVARVGSYEQYF.

The gene calls are TRBV18 and TRBJ1-1; possible D gene TRBD1, 6 bases. The V end was cut by 5 bases, the J end by 4 bases, with 26 bases between. Germline CDR1 reads KGHSH; CDR2 reads LQKENI. The CDR3 length is 18 residues. The CDR3, as DNA: TGTGCCAGCTCAATACAACAGGGTTCCGGCTGGTTTGGCACTGAAGCTTTCTTT. Translating gives CASSIQQGSGWFGTEAFF.

The chain is built from TRBV7-9 and TRBJ1-1; D is ambiguous. Germline V lookup: CDR1 SEHNR, CDR2 FQNEAQ (reference sequence). The length of the CDR3 is 18 residues. Trimming took 6 bases from V and 0 from J, leaving 23 bases between them. The DNA for the CDR3 is TGTGCCAGCAGAGCGGGATTAGCGGGGAAGACCGTGAACACTGAAGCTTTCTTT. As protein: CASRAGLAGKTVNTEAFF.

The V call is TRBV9, the J call TRBJ1-5, with 8 nucleotides matching TRBD1. The CDR3 runs to 16 residues. Trimming at V came to 2 bases and at J to 7 bases, leaving 11 bases not matched to a gene. CDR1 is SGDLS, CDR2 YYNGEE, per germline. The CDR3 region has the DNA TGTGCCAGCAGCGTGAGACAGGGGAGAATGGGACAGCCCCAGCATTTT. Translation: CASSVRQGRMGQPQHF. Drawing the rest from reference TRBV9 and TRBJ1-5, the complete variable domain is DSGVTQTPKHLITATGQRVTLRCSPRSGDLSVYWYQQSLDQGLQFLIQYYNGEERAKGNILERFSAQQFPDLHSELNLSSLELGDSALYFCASSVRQGRMGQPQHFGDGTRLSIL.

The rearrangement links TRBV9 to TRBJ2-5; D may be TRBD2 (5 bases). The germline V gene encodes CDR1 SGDLS and CDR2 YYNGEE. The CDR3 covers 15 residues. V was clipped by 0 bases and J by 4 bases, with 13 bases between them. The CDR3 loop is CASSVVEGLGETQYF. In DNA form, the CDR3 reads TGTGCCAGCAGCGTAGTTGAGGGTTTGGGAGAGACCCAGTACTTC.

The chain uses TRBV5-4 and TRBJ1-3; TRBD1 might be the D (5 bases). In germline, CDR1 is SGHNT, CDR2 YYREEE (reference sequence). With 4 bases removed from V and 1 base from J, the gap between germline ends came to 15 bases. There are 16 residues in the CDR3. CDR3 sequence (DNA): TGTGCCAGCAGCCCGCAAACCCCAGGGTCTGGAAACACCATATATTTT. It codes for CASSPQTPGSGNTIYF.

The rearrangement links TRBV7-2 to TRBJ2-3; 12 bases map to TRBD2. There are 17 residues in the CDR3. The V and J ends lost 4 bases and 8 bases, in that order; junction bases with no gene match: 13. Looked up from germline, CDR1 is SGHTA and CDR2 is FQGNSA. The CDR3 loop reads CASSSTYTSGRQSTQYF. The CDR3 DNA reads as TGTGCCAGCAGCTCAACGTATACTAGCGGGAGGCAGAGTACGCAGTATTTT.

This chain connects TRBV7-9 to TRBJ1-5; D is possibly TRBD1 (6 bases). V lost 2 bases and J lost 4, with 21 bases in between. Germline assignment: CDR1 SEHNR and CDR2 FQNEAQ (reference sequence). There are 18 residues in the CDR3. The CDR3 nucleotides are TGTGCCAGCAGCTTAAGTGTGGGGGCCACGAGGGGTAATCAGCCCCAGCATTTT. This translates into CASSLSVGATRGNQPQHF.

The chain couples TRBV2 to TRBJ2-1; D is uncertain. Trimming took off 10 bases at V and 8 bases at J, with 12 bases between the two ends. There are 11 residues in the CDR3. From germline, CDR1 is SNHLY and CDR2 FYNNEI. CDR3 region: CAIKRDYEQFF. In nucleotides, the CDR3 is TGTGCCATAAAACGAGACTATGAGCAGTTCTTC.

J is TRBJ1-2 and V is TRBV11-2, with 7 positions matching TRBD1. V was pared by 4 bases and J by 4 bases, with 6 bases of the junction left unmatched. The CDR3 runs 14 residues. Germline CDR1 and CDR2: SGHAT and FQNNGV. Here the CDR3 DNA reads TGTGCCAGCAGCTCAACCGGGACAGTCTATGGCTACACCTTC. It translates to CASSSTGTVYGYTF.

This clone was seen a single time. This chain connects TRBV19 to TRBJ1-5, with D possibly TRBD1 on 5 matching bases. Germline CDR1 and CDR2: LNHDA and SQIVND (reference sequence). Trimming removed 4 bases at V and 7 bases at J, with 14 bases between. This CDR3 is built from 14 residues. Written as DNA, the CDR3 is TGTGCCAGTAGTACTTACCCAGGGATGCAGCCCCAGCATTTT. Its translation is CASSTYPGMQPQHF. The variable domain in full, with the rest retrieved from reference TRBV19 and TRBJ1-5, is DGGITQSPKYLFRKEGQNVTLSCEQNLNHDAMYWYRQDPGQGLRLIYYSQIVNDFQKGDIAEGYSVSREKKESFPLTVTSAQKNPTAFYLCASSTYPGMQPQHFGDGTRLSIL.

This clone was observed a handful of times. The chain links TRBV5-1 to TRBJ2-1, with a weak D call TRBD2 (7 bases). Germline CDR1 and CDR2: SGHRS and YFSETQ. Trimming pared 0 bases from V and 6 bases from J, leaving 16 bases between. The CDR3 is made up of 16 amino acids. CDR3 residues: CASSLDGGALSNEQFF. In nucleotides, the CDR3 is TGCGCCAGCAGCTTGGATGGGGGGGCTTTAAGCAATGAGCAGTTCTTC.

This clone was seen only a few times. The chain employs TRBV27 and TRBJ2-1; 11 positions agree with TRBD2. The germline CDR1 and CDR2 sequences are MNHEY and SMNVEV (reference sequence). The CDR3 loop spans 15 amino acids. V trimming: 2 bases; J trimming: 7 bases; junction bases outside the gene matches: 4. The CDR3 here is CASSLGASGRNEQFF. In DNA, the CDR3 is TGTGCCAGCAGTTTAGGGGCTAGCGGGAGGAATGAGCAGTTCTTC.

This chain uses TRBV6-1 with TRBJ1-2; tentatively, D is TRBD1 (6 bases). The V and J ends lost 6 bases and 3 bases respectively, with 14 bases between them. The CDR3 is 14 residues long. Germline V gives CDR1 MNHNS, CDR2 SASEGT. The CDR3 reads CASRAGVDDYGYTF. DNA for the CDR3: TGTGCCAGCAGGGCAGGGGTGGACGACTATGGCTACACCTTC.

V gene TRBV7-6 combines with J gene TRBJ1-2, with 9 bases fitting TRBD1. Germline assignment: CDR1 SGHVS and CDR2 FNYEAQ. The CDR3 covers 16 residues. V gave up 1 base and J gave up 6 bases; unmatched junction bases: 9. The CDR3 is CASSLDWGTGIDGYTF. CDR3 DNA: TGTGCCAGCAGCTTAGATTGGGGGACAGGGATCGATGGCTACACCTTC. Full variable domain (outside the CDR3, taken from reference TRBV7-6 and TRBJ1-2): GAGVSQSPRYKVTKRGQDVALRCDPISGHVSLYWYRQALGQGPEFLTYFNYEAQQDKSGLPNDRFSAERPEGSISTLTIQRTEQRDSAMYRCASSLDWGTGIDGYTFGSGTRLTVV.

The chain has TRBV5-1 and TRBJ2-2, with D hard to call. V lost 5 bases and J 6 bases, leaving 11 bases between the germline ends. Germline CDR1 reads SGHRS; CDR2 reads YFSETQ. CDR3 size: 13 residues. Here the CDR3 reads CASRFDFAGELFF. DNA of the CDR3: TGCGCCAGCAGATTCGACTTCGCCGGGGAGCTGTTTTTT.

This chain joins TRBV9 and TRBJ2-7; possibly TRBD2 for D (6 bases). V shed 1 base and J shed 4 bases, with 15 bases lying between them. This CDR3 has 15 amino acids. Germline lookup yields CDR1 SGDLS and CDR2 YYNGEE. The CDR3 region is CASSVMASETYEQYF. The CDR3 DNA reads as TGTGCCAGCAGCGTAATGGCTAGCGAGACATACGAGCAGTACTTC.